The entry that follows covers one T cell receptor (beta chain) sequence. Sequenced by immunoSEQ multiplex PCR; TCRdb stores in-frame clones only, minus some. Of more than 2 million clones in the sample, under 97% were seen once. Subsets obtained from CD4+ cells comprised CD45RA+ naive and CD45RA-negative memory cells. The data derive from a study of shared clonotypes between healthy human individuals. Study information: The study used three CD4 naive, three CD4 memory, two CD8 naive and one CD8 memory plate per donor.

With V trimmed by 7 bases and J by 4 bases, 8 bases remained unmatched. The CDR3 is 15 residues long. Germline CDR1 is LNHDA and CDR2 is SQIVND (reference sequence). This clonotype originated in a man between 18 and 35 years old in good health. The V call is TRBV19, the J call TRBJ1-1; 11 bases agree with TRBD1. The sequencing input was naive CD4+ T cells sorted from blood. The subset: CD45RA+ positively selected. DNA of the CDR3: TGTGCCAGTACCCTGGACAGGGGGCGCGGCACTGAAGCTTTCTTT. It encodes CASTLDRGRGTEAFF.